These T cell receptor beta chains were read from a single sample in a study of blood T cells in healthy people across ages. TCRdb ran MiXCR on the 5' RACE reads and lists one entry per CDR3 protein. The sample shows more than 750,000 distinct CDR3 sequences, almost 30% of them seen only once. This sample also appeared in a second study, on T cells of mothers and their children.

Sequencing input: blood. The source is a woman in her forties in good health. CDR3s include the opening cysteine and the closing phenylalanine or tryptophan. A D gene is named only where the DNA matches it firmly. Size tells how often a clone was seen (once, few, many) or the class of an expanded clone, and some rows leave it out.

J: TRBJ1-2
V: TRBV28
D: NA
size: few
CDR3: CASKTGTDYGYTF
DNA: TGTGCCTCGAAGACCGGGACGGACTATGGCTACACCTTC

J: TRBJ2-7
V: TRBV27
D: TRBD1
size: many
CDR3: CASSWRQGNYEQYF
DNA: TGTGCCAGCAGTTGGAGACAGGGCAACTACGAGCAGTACTTC

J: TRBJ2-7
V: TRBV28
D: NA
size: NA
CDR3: CASSYPTDEQYF
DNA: TGTGCCAGCAGTTACCCCACGGACGAGCAGTACTTC

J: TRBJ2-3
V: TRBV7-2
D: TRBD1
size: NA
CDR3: CASSRDSFADTQYF
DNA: TGTGCCAGCAGCCGGGACAGCTTCGCAGATACGCAGTATTTT

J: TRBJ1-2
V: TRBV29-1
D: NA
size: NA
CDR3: CSVEYGANYGYTF
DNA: TGCAGCGTTGAATATGGGGCTAACTATGGCTACACCTTC

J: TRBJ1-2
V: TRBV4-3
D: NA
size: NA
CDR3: CASSPDRFYGYTF
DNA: TGCGCCAGCAGCCCAGATCGGTTCTATGGCTACACCTTC

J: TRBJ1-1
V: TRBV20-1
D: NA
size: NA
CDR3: CSARVYRDGVNTEAFF
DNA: TGCAGTGCTAGAGTATACAGGGACGGGGTGAACACTGAAGCTTTCTTT

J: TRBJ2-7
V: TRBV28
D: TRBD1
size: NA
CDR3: CASSTGQGVYELYF
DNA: TGTGCCAGCAGTACGGGACAGGGGGTCTACGAGCTGTACTTC

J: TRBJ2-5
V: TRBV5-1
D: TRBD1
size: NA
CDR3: CASSLPTGGFGETQYF
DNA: TGCGCCAGCAGCTTGCCCACAGGGGGCTTTGGCGAGACCCAGTACTTC

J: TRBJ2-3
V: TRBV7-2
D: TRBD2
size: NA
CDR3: CASKQSSGGTDTQYF
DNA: TGTGCCAGCAAACAGTCTAGCGGGGGCACAGATACGCAGTATTTT

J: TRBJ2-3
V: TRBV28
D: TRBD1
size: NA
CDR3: CASSTTGQGNTQYF
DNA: TGTGCCAGCAGCACTACGGGACAGGGAAATACGCAGTATTTT

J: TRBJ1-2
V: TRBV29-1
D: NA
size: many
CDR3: CSVHRAGLEKGGYTF
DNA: TGCAGCGTCCACAGGGCAGGGCTCGAGAAGGGTGGCTACACCTTC

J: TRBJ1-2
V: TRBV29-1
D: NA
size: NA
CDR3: CSVEIASGAGYTF
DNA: TGCAGCGTTGAAATAGCGTCAGGGGCTGGCTACACCTTC

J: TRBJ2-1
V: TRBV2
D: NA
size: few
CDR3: CASSTDSPGLQFF
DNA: TGTGCCAGCAGTACCGACAGTCCCGGTTTGCAGTTCTTC

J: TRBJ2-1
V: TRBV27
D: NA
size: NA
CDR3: CASSSPALAWGEQFF
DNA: TGTGCCAGCAGTTCCCCGGCGTTAGCGTGGGGTGAGCAGTTCTTC

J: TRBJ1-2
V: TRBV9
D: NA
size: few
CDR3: CASSVDAIGRGHSTNNYGYTF
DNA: TGTGCCAGCAGCGTAGACGCCATAGGACGAGGCCATTCTACAAATAACTATGGCTACACCTTC

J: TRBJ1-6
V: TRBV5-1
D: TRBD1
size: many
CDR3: CASSQSGTGALPLHF
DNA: TGCGCCAGCAGTCAATCCGGGACAGGGGCCCTTCCCCTCCACTTT

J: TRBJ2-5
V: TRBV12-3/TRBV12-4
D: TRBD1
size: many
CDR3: CASSLVGGQGAGETQYF
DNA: TGTGCCAGCAGTTTAGTGGGGGGACAGGGGGCTGGAGAGACCCAGTACTTC

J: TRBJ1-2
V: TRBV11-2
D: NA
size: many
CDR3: CASSSSGPYGYTF
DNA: TGTGCCAGCAGCTCCTCGGGACCCTACGGCTACACCTTC

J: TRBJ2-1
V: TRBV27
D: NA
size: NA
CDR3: CASSLGPQGLQFF
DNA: TGTGCCAGCAGTTTAGGACCTCAAGGGTTACAGTTCTTC

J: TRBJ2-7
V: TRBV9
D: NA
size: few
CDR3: CASSASGREQYF
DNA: TGTGCCAGCAGCGCCTCTGGTCGCGAGCAGTACTTC

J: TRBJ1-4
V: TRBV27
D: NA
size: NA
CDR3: CASSLSGRFNEKLFF
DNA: TGTGCCAGCAGTTTATCGGGCAGGTTTAATGAAAAACTGTTTTTT

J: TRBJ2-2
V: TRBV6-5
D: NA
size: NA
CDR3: CASSSPRTGGTGELFF
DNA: TGTGCCAGCAGTTCCCCCAGAACAGGCGGAACCGGGGAGCTGTTTTTT

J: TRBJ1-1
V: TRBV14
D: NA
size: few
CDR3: CASSLTGFEAFF
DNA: TGTGCCAGCAGCCTGACAGGTTTTGAAGCTTTCTTT

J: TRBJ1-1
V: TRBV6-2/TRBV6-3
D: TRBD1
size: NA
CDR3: CASSGTGDHNTEAFF
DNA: TGTGCCAGCAGTGGGACAGGGGATCATAACACTGAAGCTTTCTTT

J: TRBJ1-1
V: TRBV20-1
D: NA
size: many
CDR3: CSARDRQIATEAFF
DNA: TGCAGTGCTAGAGATAGACAGATAGCCACTGAAGCTTTCTTT

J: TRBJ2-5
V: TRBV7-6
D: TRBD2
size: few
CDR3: CAGSPGLGRETQYF
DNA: TGTGCCGGCAGCCCAGGACTAGGCAGAGAGACCCAGTACTTC

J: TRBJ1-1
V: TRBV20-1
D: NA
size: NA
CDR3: CSASKPENTEAFF
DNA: TGCAGTGCTAGTAAGCCCGAAAACACTGAAGCTTTCTTT

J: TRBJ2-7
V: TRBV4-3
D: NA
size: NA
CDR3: CASSQDRAGEQYF
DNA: TGCGCCAGCAGCCAAGATCGGGCAGGAGAGCAGTACTTC

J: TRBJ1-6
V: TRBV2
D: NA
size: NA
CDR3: CASNSRDSPLHF
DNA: TGTGCCAGCAACTCTAGGGATTCACCCCTCCACTTT

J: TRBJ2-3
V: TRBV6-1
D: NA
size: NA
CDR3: CASRAGRGSTDTQYF
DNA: TGTGCCAGCAGAGCCGGACGGGGATCCACAGATACGCAGTATTTT

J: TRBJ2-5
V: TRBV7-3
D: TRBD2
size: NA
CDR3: CASSLHPGGKETQYF
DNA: TGTGCCAGCAGCTTACATCCGGGGGGGAAGGAGACCCAGTACTTC

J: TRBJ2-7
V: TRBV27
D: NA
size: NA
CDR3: CASSSLGEGKYEQYF
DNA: TGTGCCAGCAGCTCGTTAGGAGAGGGGAAATACGAGCAGTACTTC

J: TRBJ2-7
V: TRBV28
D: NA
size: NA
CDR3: CAGGGVGYEQYF
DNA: TGTGCTGGAGGAGGGGTAGGCTACGAGCAGTACTTC

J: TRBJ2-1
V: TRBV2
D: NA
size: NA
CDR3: CASKRKDGSYNEQFF
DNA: TGTGCCAGCAAAAGGAAGGACGGTAGTTACAATGAGCAGTTCTTC

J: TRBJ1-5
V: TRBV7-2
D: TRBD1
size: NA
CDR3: CASSVHRGQPQHF
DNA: TGTGCCAGCAGCGTCCACAGGGGTCAGCCCCAGCATTTT

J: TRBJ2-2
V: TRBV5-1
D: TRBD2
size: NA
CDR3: CASSFERGAPGELFF
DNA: TGCGCCAGCAGCTTCGAGCGGGGGGCCCCCGGGGAGCTGTTTTTT

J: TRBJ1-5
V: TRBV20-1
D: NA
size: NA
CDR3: CSARDPGSRNQPQHF
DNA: TGCAGTGCTAGAGATCCGGGGAGTCGCAATCAGCCCCAGCATTTT

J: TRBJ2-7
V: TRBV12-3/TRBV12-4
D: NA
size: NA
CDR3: CASMWGAGSYEQYF
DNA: TGTGCCAGCATGTGGGGAGCCGGCTCCTACGAGCAGTACTTC

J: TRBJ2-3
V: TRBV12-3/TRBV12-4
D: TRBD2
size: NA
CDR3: CASSLQRGANTDTQYF
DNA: TGTGCCAGCAGTTTGCAGCGGGGGGCCAACACAGATACGCAGTATTTT

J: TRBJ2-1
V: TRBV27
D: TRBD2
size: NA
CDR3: CATDLLAGRNEQFF
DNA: TGTGCCACCGATCTCTTAGCGGGGAGGAATGAGCAGTTCTTC

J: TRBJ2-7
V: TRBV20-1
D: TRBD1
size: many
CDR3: CSARVPGQVNYEQYF
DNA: TGCAGTGCTAGAGTACCGGGACAGGTAAACTACGAGCAGTACTTC

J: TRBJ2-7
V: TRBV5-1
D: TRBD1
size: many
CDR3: CASSPTDRGSYEQYF
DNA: TGCGCCAGCAGCCCAACGGACAGGGGATCCTACGAGCAGTACTTC

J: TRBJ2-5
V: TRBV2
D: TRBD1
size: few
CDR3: CASSAGTATQETQYF
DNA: TGTGCCAGCAGTGCTGGGACAGCTACTCAAGAGACCCAGTACTTC

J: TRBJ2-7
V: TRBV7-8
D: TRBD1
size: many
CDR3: CASSLSPGQAYYEQYF
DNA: TGTGCCAGCAGCTTATCCCCGGGACAGGCATACTACGAGCAGTACTTC

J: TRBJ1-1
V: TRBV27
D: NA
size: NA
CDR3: CASRFGGGPNEAFF
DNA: TGTGCCAGCAGGTTCGGGGGTGGCCCCAATGAAGCTTTCTTT